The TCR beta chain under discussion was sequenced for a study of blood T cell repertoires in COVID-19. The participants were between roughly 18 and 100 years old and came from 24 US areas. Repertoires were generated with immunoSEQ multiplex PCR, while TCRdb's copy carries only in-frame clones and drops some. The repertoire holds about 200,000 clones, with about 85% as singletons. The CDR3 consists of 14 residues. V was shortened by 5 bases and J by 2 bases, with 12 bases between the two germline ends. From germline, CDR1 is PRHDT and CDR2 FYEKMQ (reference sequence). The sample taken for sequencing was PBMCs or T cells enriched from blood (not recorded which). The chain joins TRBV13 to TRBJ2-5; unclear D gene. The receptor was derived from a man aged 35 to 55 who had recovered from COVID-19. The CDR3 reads CASSTRNSQETQYF. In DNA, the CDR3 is TGTGCCAGCAGCACTCGGAACAGTCAAGAGACCCAGTACTTC.